This T cell receptor beta chain was sequenced during a study of blood T cell repertoires in COVID-19. Here immunoSEQ multiplex PCR was the method, and the copy in TCRdb shows in-frame clones only, minus some. The sample consists of fewer than 250,000 clones, around 90% of them appearing once. Trimming removed 1 base from V and 14 bases from J; junction bases left unmatched: 5. CDR3 size: 12 residues. Germline V gene lookup returns CDR1 SGHAT and CDR2 FQDESV (reference sequence). The chain uses TRBV11-1 and TRBJ2-3, with 8 bases lining up with TRBD1. The clonotype originates from a man aged 25 to 40 with COVID-19, enrolled during active disease. The sequencing input was peripheral blood. The CDR3 sequence: CASSLVGQGPYF. The CDR3 DNA is TGTGCCAGCAGCTTAGTTGGACAGGGTCCGTATTTT.